The 6 T cell receptor beta chains in this list originate from one sample, sequenced in a study of blood T cells in healthy people across ages (dated by TCRdb to about 2015). The library was produced with 5' RACE. This sample was sequenced with an Illumina HiSeq 2500. A second PCR of roughly 7 to 11 cycles was performed with a sample-barcoded 5' primer and a J-beta primer mix. TCRdb handled the public reads itself, with Q25 trimming in fastp and clone calling in MiXCR, and kept productive beta chains. When rows share a CDR3 protein, they turn into one entry using the most common DNA and genes. The sample records 1,300,000 or so distinct CDR3 sequences, approximately 63% of which are singletons. Jointly, the top ten make up 5% to 7% of the sample. The sample was blood. These TCRs come from a man younger than 30 in good health.

The rearrangement links TRBV21-1 to TRBJ2-5; TRBD1, the table's D call, lacks a check against the DNA. TRBV21-1 is flagged as a pseudogene. The CDR3 covers 15 residues. CDR3 sequence reads: CASGATESGDTALYF. CDR3 nucleotides: TGTGCCAGTGGGGCCACGGAGTCAGGGGACACAGCACTGTATTTC.

This clonotype has a handful of counts. This chain's CDR3 is CASRMSLGGTSDPSYNEQFF. CDR3 bases: TGTGCCAGCAGGATGTCCCTAGGCGGGACTAGCGATCCCTCCTACAATGAGCAGTTCTTC. J is TRBJ2-1 and V is TRBV27, with TRBD2 matching over 10 bases. The length of the CDR3 is 20 residues. After removal of 6 bases from V and 0 bases from J, the junction contained 17 bases not matched to a gene. Germline-derived CDR1 and CDR2 are MNHEY and SMNVEV (reference sequence).

This chain connects TRBV12-3 or TRBV12-4 to TRBJ2-3; 7 nucleotides align to TRBD1. This CDR3 contains 15 residues. V lost 2 bases to trimming and J lost 2 bases; unmatched junction nucleotides: 4. CDR3: CASSLTGTATDTQYF. The CDR3 coding sequence is TGTGCCAGCAGTTTAACCGGGACAGCCACAGATACGCAGTATTTT.

This clonotype has only a few counts. The genes are TRBV6-5 and TRBJ1-2; no firm D call. Germline CDR1 MNHEY, CDR2 SVGAGI. V was pared by 0 bases and J by 2 bases, with 10 bases between. This CDR3 region has 15 residues. CDR3 region: CASSYSSPANYGYTF. In nucleotides, the CDR3 is TGTGCCAGCAGTTACTCGAGCCCAGCCAACTATGGCTACACCTTC.

This chain uses TRBV6-6 with TRBJ2-1, with D possibly being TRBD1 or TRBD2 (5 bases each). The CDR3 length is 15 residues. CDR1 is MNHNY and CDR2 is SVGAGI in the germline V gene (reference sequence). The V gene lost 1 base and the J gene lost 7 bases, with 14 bases spanning the gap. CDR3 sequence (DNA): TGTGCCAGCAGTTACTTTCTTGGGGGAGAGAATGAGCAGTTCTTC. Amino acid sequence: CASSYFLGGENEQFF.

CDR3 sequence reads: CASSQVPGGNTEAFF. In nucleotides, the CDR3 is TGTGCCAGCAGCCAAGTCCCAGGGGGGAACACTGAAGCTTTCTTT. The rearrangement uses TRBV3-1 and TRBJ1-1; 7 nucleotides agree with TRBD1. Looked up from germline, CDR1 is LGHDT and CDR2 is YNNKEL (reference sequence). The CDR3 loop spans 15 amino acids. Germline trimming cut 1 base from V and 1 base from J; bases unmatched to any gene: 3.